One and the same sample provided the 24 T cell receptor beta chains below, sequenced in a study of early T cells in non-severe SARS-CoV-2 infection. TCRdb itself ran the 5' RACE reads through MiXCR, one entry per CDR3 protein. The table lists about 77,000 distinct CDR3 sequences, 16% of them singletons, with about 3.1% in the top ten. Sequenced material: whole blood. The origin of the receptors is an adult who was a healthcare worker with PCR-confirmed SARS-CoV-2 infection or an uninfected control (not recorded which).

This clonotype was seen many times. At one boundary the junction diverges from the germline segment, which might be a read error. The rearrangement links TRBV7-6 to TRBJ2-5; TRBD1 is a possible D gene (5 bases). This CDR3 region has 12 residues. The germline CDR1 and CDR2 sequences are SGHVS and FNYEAQ. CDR3 sequence: CASSPPGHPLDF. For the CDR3, the DNA is TGTGCCAGCAGCCCGCCCGGACATCCCCTAGACTTC.

CDR3 bases: TGTGCCAGCAGCCGCAAAGTAGCGGACCCTCAAGAGACCCAGTACTTC. This translates into CASSRKVADPQETQYF. The chain links TRBV11-2 to TRBJ2-5; TRBD2 is a possible D gene (6 bases). Germline V gene sequence: CDR1 SGHAT, CDR2 FQNNGV. This CDR3 region has 16 residues. Trimming removed 5 bases from V and 2 bases from J, with 18 bases in between.

This clonotype has more than one count but fewer than ten. The V and J genes are TRBV15 and TRBJ2-1; D is uncertain. The ends were cut back, 6 bases at V and 8 bases at J, with 20 bases in the middle. The CDR3 extends over 15 amino acids. CDR1 is LNHNV, CDR2 YYDKDF, per germline (reference sequence). The chain's CDR3 is CATRLGLPPEDEQFF. The CDR3 DNA reads TGTGCCACCAGACTCGGCCTCCCGCCAGAGGATGAGCAGTTCTTC.

The genes are TRBV28 and TRBJ2-5; D is undetermined. Germline assignment: CDR1 MDHEN and CDR2 SYDVKM. Trimming left V 5 bases short and J 6 bases short, with 13 bases between. The CDR3 totals 13 residues. This CDR3 reads CASSPALQKTQYF. In DNA form, the CDR3 reads TGTGCCAGCAGTCCGGCACTGCAGAAGACCCAGTACTTC.

The table lists this clonotype with a few counts. The V gene is TRBV27, the J gene TRBJ1-6; possibly TRBD1 for D (6 bases). The ends were cut back, 5 bases at V and 7 bases at J, with 12 bases in the middle. Germline CDR1 is MNHEY and CDR2 is SMNVEV (reference sequence). This CDR3 has 14 residues. CDR3 protein: CASSARTVNSPLHF. The CDR3 DNA sequence: TGTGCCAGCAGTGCCCGGACAGTAAATTCACCCCTCCACTTT.

This clonotype was detected a few times. V gene TRBV3-1 combines with J gene TRBJ2-1, with D possibly being TRBD1 (5 bases). This CDR3 comprises 12 residues. The V and J ends lost 6 bases and 8 bases respectively, with 11 bases between them. Germline CDR1 LGHDT, CDR2 YNNKEL (reference sequence). CDR3: CASRLQDDEQFF. CDR3 DNA: TGTGCCAGCAGGCTACAGGACGATGAGCAGTTCTTC.

This clonotype was observed at least ten times. The chain recombines TRBV7-2 with TRBJ1-1; D gene ambiguous. Germline assignment: CDR1 SGHTA and CDR2 FQGNSA. This CDR3 spans 12 amino acids. With 5 bases removed from V and 8 bases from J, the gap between germline ends came to 12 bases. CDR3 residues: CASSRMQREAFF. The CDR3 DNA follows: TGTGCCAGCAGCCGAATGCAGAGAGAAGCTTTCTTT.

This clonotype has just a few counts. This rearrangement joins TRBV4-1 to TRBJ1-1; D is undetermined. The CDR3 spans 15 residues. Trimming stripped 2 bases from V and 0 bases from J, with 10 bases between. The germline gives CDR1 MGHRA, CDR2 YSYEKL. CDR3 coding DNA: TGCGCCAGCAGCCAATCTAGGACGGTGAACACTGAAGCTTTCTTT. It translates to CASSQSRTVNTEAFF.

This clonotype has a handful of counts. The CDR3 DNA reads as TGTGCCAGCAGCTTAGGGCAGGGGGTACGCACAGATACGCAGTATTTT. This sequence encodes CASSLGQGVRTDTQYF. The V call is TRBV5-5, the J call TRBJ2-3; 7 nucleotides line up with TRBD1. The length of the CDR3 is 16 residues. Germline CDR1 reads SGHKS; CDR2 reads YYEKEE (reference sequence). J gave up 1 base and V 2 bases, and 7 bases lay outside the gene matches.

This sequence joins TRBV27 and TRBJ2-7; D unresolved. Trimming shortened V by 1 base and J by 3 bases, and 10 bases separated the two germline ends. The CDR3 is made up of 14 amino acids. CDR1 and CDR2 (germline): MNHEY, SMNVEV (reference sequence). DNA for the CDR3: TGTGCCAGCAGTTTATTCCCGGGCGTCTACGAGCAGTACTTC. The encoded protein is CASSLFPGVYEQYF.

This clonotype was counted a few times. The genes are TRBV5-6 and TRBJ2-7, with 10 bases aligning to TRBD2. Germline CDR1 is SGHDT and CDR2 is YYEEEE. Trimming removed 4 bases from V and 2 bases from J; junction bases left unmatched: 3. The CDR3 contains 14 residues. The CDR3 loop reads CASSRTSGAYEQYF. The CDR3 bases are TGTGCCAGCAGCCGGACTAGCGGAGCCTACGAGCAGTACTTC.

Only a few counts were recorded for this clonotype. The J gene is TRBJ2-7, the V gene TRBV28, with 7 bases aligning to TRBD1. CDR1 is MDHEN and CDR2 is SYDVKM in the germline V gene. The J segment lost 4 bases and the V segment lost 6 bases, leaving 9 bases of the junction unmatched. The length of the CDR3 is 14 residues. The CDR3 sequence: CASSFRPGGYEQYF. For the CDR3, the DNA is TGTGCCAGCAGCTTCCGGCCAGGGGGATACGAGCAGTACTTC.

This chain connects TRBV21-1 to TRBJ2-5; TRBD2 is the table's D call and was not checked against the DNA. TRBV21-1 is noted as a pseudogene. This CDR3 spans 15 amino acids. The chain's CDR3 is CASSPILEGKETQYF. The CDR3 region has the DNA TGTGCCAGCAGTCCTATACTAGAGGGGAAAGAGACCCAGTACTTC.

This chain connects TRBV5-5 to TRBJ2-5; a possible D gene is TRBD1 (6 bases). The CDR3 consists of 13 residues. Germline V gene sequence: CDR1 SGHKS, CDR2 YYEKEE (reference sequence). Trimming removed 4 bases at V and 1 base at J, with 8 bases between. The CDR3 bases are TGTGCCAGCAGCAACAGGGTCCAAGAGACCCAGTACTTC. Translating it yields CASSNRVQETQYF.

This clonotype has only a few counts. The chain is built from TRBV20-1 and TRBJ2-5, with D perhaps TRBD1 or TRBD2 (5 bases each). The CDR3 has 13 residues. Germline V lookup: CDR1 DFQATT, CDR2 SNEGSKA (reference sequence). The ends were cut back, 3 bases at V and 5 bases at J, with 13 bases in the middle. CDR3: CSASDGGSETQYF. Written as DNA, the CDR3 is TGCAGTGCTAGTGATGGGGGTTCGGAGACCCAGTACTTC.

This clonotype has only a few counts. CDR3 DNA: TGTGCCAGCAGTTATAACCGGGACTGGCGCTACGAGCAGTACTTC. Its translation is CASSYNRDWRYEQYF. The chain recombines TRBV3-1 with TRBJ2-7; the D gene is possibly TRBD2 (6 bases). The ends were cut back, 6 bases at V and 3 bases at J, with 18 bases in the middle. CDR1 is LGHDT, CDR2 YNNKEL, per germline (reference sequence). CDR3 length equals 15 residues.

The chain has TRBV20-1 and TRBJ1-4; D is possibly TRBD1 (5 bases). Germline V lookup: CDR1 DFQATT, CDR2 SNEGSKA (reference sequence). CDR3 length: 12 amino acids. V lost 3 bases and J 7 bases, leaving 9 bases between the germline ends. For the CDR3, the DNA is TGCAGTGCTAGGGAAGGGACTGAAAAACTGTTTTTT. This gives the protein CSAREGTEKLFF.

This clonotype was seen more than once but under ten times. The gene calls are TRBV14 and TRBJ2-1, with TRBD2 identical over 15 bases. Germline-derived CDR1 and CDR2 are SGHDN and FVKESK. This CDR3 is built from 14 residues. V shed 4 bases and J 15 bases; nucleotides not matched to a gene: 7. For the CDR3, the DNA is TGTGCCAGCAGCCCTGGACTAGCGGGAGGGCCTTCGTTCTTC. This gives the protein CASSPGLAGGPSFF.

A few counts support this clonotype. This chain joins TRBV28 and TRBJ2-7; D possibly corresponds to TRBD1 (5 bases). The CDR3 has 11 residues. Germline V CDR1 and CDR2: MDHEN, SYDVKM. The ends were cut back, 5 bases at V and 6 bases at J, with 8 bases in the middle. As DNA, the CDR3 is TGTGCCAGCAGTCAGACAGTCGAGCAGTACTTC. This codes for CASSQTVEQYF.

This clonotype came up a few times. The chain has TRBV9 and TRBJ2-6; no definite D call. Trimming cost V 2 bases and J 4 bases, with 4 bases left between them. Per the germline V gene, CDR1 is SGDLS and CDR2 is YYNGEE. This CDR3 spans 13 amino acids. The CDR3 sequence: CASSVSGANVLTF. The DNA for the CDR3 is TGTGCCAGCAGCGTGTCCGGGGCCAACGTCCTGACTTTC.

The rearrangement joins TRBV20-1 to TRBJ2-3, with TRBD2 identical over 13 bases. After removal of 8 bases from V and 8 bases from J, the junction contained 7 bases not matched to a gene. This CDR3 has 13 residues. CDR1 is DFQATT and CDR2 is SNEGSKA in the germline V gene (reference sequence). The CDR3 region is CSFRGLAGTTQYF. The CDR3 nucleotides are TGCAGTTTTCGGGGACTAGCGGGGACTACGCAGTATTTT.

CDR3 residues: CASSMDRYTEAFF. The DNA of the CDR3 is TGTGCCAGCAGCATGGACAGGTACACTGAAGCTTTCTTT. The rearrangement uses TRBV5-5 and TRBJ1-1, with TRBD1 identical over 7 bases. The germline CDR1 and CDR2 sequences are SGHKS and YYEKEE (reference sequence). The CDR3 is 13 amino acids. V shed 4 bases, J shed 3 bases, and the junction held 3 bases outside the gene matches. The variable domain in full, completed from reference TRBV5-5 and TRBJ1-1, reads DAGVTQSPTHLIKTRGQQVTLRCSPISGHKSVSWYQQVLGQGPQFIFQYYEKEERGRGNFPDRFSARQFPNYSSELNVNALLLGDSALYLCASSMDRYTEAFFGQGTRLTVV.

This clonotype was detected only a few times. The chain couples TRBV11-2 to TRBJ2-2; unclear D gene. Per the germline V gene, CDR1 is SGHAT and CDR2 is FQNNGV. This CDR3 is 15 amino acids long. V dropped 1 base and J dropped 6 bases, with 12 bases sitting between them. Written as DNA, the CDR3 is TGTGCCAGCAGCTTAGTAGTCTCCCCCTCCGGGGAGCTGTTTTTT. Its protein is CASSLVVSPSGELFF.

J is TRBJ1-1 and V is TRBV29-1, with D hard to call. CDR3 length: 14 residues. V was trimmed by 0 bases and J by 4 bases, leaving 12 bases between them. CDR1 is SQVTM, CDR2 ANQGSEA, per germline. The CDR3 DNA follows: TGCAGCGTTGAAGAGGGTGGGGTAGGCACTGAAGCTTTCTTT. Translated, it gives CSVEEGGVGTEAFF.